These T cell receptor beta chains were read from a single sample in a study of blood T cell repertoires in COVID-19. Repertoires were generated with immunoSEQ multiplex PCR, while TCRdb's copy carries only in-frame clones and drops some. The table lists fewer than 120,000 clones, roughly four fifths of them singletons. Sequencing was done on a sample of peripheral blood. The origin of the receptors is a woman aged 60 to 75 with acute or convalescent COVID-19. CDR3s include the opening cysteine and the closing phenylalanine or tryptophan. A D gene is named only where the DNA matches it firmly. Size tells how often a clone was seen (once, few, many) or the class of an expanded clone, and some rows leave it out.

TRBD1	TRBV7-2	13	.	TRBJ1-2	TGTGCCAGCAGCTCCTACGGGACAGGGGGCTACACCTTC	CASSSYGTGGYTF
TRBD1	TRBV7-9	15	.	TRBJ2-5	TGTGCCAGCAGCTACGGACAGGGGGGGCAAGAGACCCAGTACTTC	CASSYGQGGQETQYF
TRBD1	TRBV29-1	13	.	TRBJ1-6	TGCAGCGCCGGGACAGGGGAAAATTCACCCCTCCACTTT	CSAGTGENSPLHF
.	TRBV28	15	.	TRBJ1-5	TGTGCCAGCAGTTTATTGGGACAAGGCAATCAGCCCCAGCATTTT	CASSLLGQGNQPQHF
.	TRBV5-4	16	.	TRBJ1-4	TGTGCCAGCAGCCAGGTTGGCGGGGGAGGCAATGAAAAACTGTTTTTT	CASSQVGGGGNEKLFF
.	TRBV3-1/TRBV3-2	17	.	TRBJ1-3	TGTGCCAGCAGCCAAGATCCCTCGGACAGCTCTGGAAACACCATATATTTT	CASSQDPSDSSGNTIYF
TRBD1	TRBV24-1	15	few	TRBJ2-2	TGTGCCACCAGTGGAGTACAGGGGGGCACCGGGGAGCTGTTTTTT	CATSGVQGGTGELFF
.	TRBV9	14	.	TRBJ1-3	TGTGCCAGCAGCGGGGGGGGCTTCGGAAACACCATATATTTT	CASSGGGFGNTIYF
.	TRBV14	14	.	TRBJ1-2	TGTGCCAGCAGCCAAGGAGTACAGGGCCATGGCTACACCTTC	CASSQGVQGHGYTF
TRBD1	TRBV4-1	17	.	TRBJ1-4	TGCGCCAGCAGCCAAGGGAGCGGGACAGGGCCTAATGAAAAACTGTTTTTT	CASSQGSGTGPNEKLFF
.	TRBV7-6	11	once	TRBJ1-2	TGTGCCAGCAGCTTTAGCTATGGCTACACCTTC	CASSFSYGYTF
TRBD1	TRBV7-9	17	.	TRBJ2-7	TGTGCCAGCAGCTTATTGGGCCTCGGGACAGGGAACGACGAGCAGTACTTC	CASSLLGLGTGNDEQYF
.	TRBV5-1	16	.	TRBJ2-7	TGCGCCAGCAGCCCTCTATTAGTGGGGAGCTCCTACGAGCAGTACTTC	CASSPLLVGSSYEQYF
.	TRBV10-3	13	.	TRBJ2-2	TGTGCCATCAGTGAAACTACCTCCGGGGAGCTGTTTTTT	CAISETTSGELFF
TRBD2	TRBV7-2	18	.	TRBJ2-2	TGTGCCAGCAGCCCCAGTGCTAGCGGGGCATCACGGCCCGGGGAGCTGTTTTTT	CASSPSASGASRPGELFF
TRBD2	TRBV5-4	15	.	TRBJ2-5	TGTGCCAGCAGCTTACAGCGGGGGGGCTTAGAGACCCAGTACTTC	CASSLQRGGLETQYF
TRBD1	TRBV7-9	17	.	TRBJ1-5	TGTGCCAGCAGCCTAGGATTACTGACAGGGTGGAATCAGCCCCAGCATTTT	CASSLGLLTGWNQPQHF
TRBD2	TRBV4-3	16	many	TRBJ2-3	TGCGCCAGCAGCCCACAGCTAGCGGGGGGGCAAGATACGCAGTATTTT	CASSPQLAGGQDTQYF
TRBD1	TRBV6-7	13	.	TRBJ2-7	TGTGCCAGCAGTTGGGACAGGCCCTACGAGCAGTACTTC	CASSWDRPYEQYF
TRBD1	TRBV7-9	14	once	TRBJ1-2	TGTGCCAGCAGCGGGATACAGGGGCACTATGGCTACACCTTC	CASSGIQGHYGYTF
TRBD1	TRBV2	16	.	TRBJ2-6	TGTGCCAGCAGTCGGGACAGGGAGGCCGGGGCCAACGTCCTGACTTTC	CASSRDREAGANVLTF
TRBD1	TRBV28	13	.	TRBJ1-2	TGTGCCAGCAACGGGGACAGCAGCTATGGCTACACCTTC	CASNGDSSYGYTF
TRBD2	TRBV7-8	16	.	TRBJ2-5	TGTGCCAGCAGCCAAGGCTTTCGCGGGGGTGGAGAGACCCAGTACTTC	CASSQGFRGGGETQYF
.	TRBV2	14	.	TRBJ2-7	TGTGCCAGCAGTGGTACCGGGATGCTCTACGAGCAGTACTTC	CASSGTGMLYEQYF
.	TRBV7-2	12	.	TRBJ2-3	TGTGCCAGCAGCTTCTACACAGATACGCAGTATTTT	CASSFYTDTQYF
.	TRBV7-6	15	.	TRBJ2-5	TGTGCCAGCAGCTTAGAGGGGCAGGGTCGGGAGACCCAGTACTTC	CASSLEGQGRETQYF
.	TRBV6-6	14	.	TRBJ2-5	TGTGCCAGCAGTTACCCGGGGAGCCCGTACACCCAGTACTTC	CASSYPGSPYTQYF
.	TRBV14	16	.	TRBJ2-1	TGTGCCAGCAGCCAAGATTTCTCACCCGGTTACAATGAGCAGTTCTTC	CASSQDFSPGYNEQFF
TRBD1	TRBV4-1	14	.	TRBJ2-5	TGCGCCAGCAGCCAAGACAGGGGGACGGAGACCCAGTACTTC	CASSQDRGTETQYF
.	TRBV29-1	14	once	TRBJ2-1	TGCAGCGTTGGTGGGACACGAGAATACAATGAGCAGTTCTTC	CSVGGTREYNEQFF
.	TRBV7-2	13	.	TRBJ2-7	TGTGCCAGCAGCTTTGAGGGCGGCTACGAGCAGTACTTC	CASSFEGGYEQYF
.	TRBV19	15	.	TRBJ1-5	TGTGCCAGTAGTATCTCAGTCAATAGCAATCAGCCCCAGCATTTT	CASSISVNSNQPQHF
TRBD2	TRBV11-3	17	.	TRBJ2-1	TGTGCCAGCAGCTTAGCACTAGCGGGGTCGTCCTACAATGAGCAGTTCTTC	CASSLALAGSSYNEQFF
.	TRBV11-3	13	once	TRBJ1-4	TGTGCCAGCAGCTTGGGCGCTGAGGAAAAACTGTTTTTT	CASSLGAEEKLFF
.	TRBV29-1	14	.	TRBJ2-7	TGCAGCGTTGAAGGGGGCGCTTCCATATACGAGCAGTACTTC	CSVEGGASIYEQYF
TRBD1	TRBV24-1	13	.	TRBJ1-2	TGTGCCACCAGCATGGGGACAGGGGATGGCTACACCTTC	CATSMGTGDGYTF
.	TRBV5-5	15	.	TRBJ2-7	TGTGCCAGCAGCTTGGATCCAGATGGTTTCAACGAGCAGTACTTC	CASSLDPDGFNEQYF
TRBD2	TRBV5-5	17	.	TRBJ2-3	TGTGCCAGCAGCCGACTAGCGGGGGTCACTAGCACAGATACGCAGTATTTT	CASSRLAGVTSTDTQYF
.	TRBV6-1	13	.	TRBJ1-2	TGTGCCAGCAGTGATCAACCGGGGGATGGCTACACCTTC	CASSDQPGDGYTF
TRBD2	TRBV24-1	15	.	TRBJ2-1	TGTGCCACCAAGGGACTAGCGGAGGGGTATGATGAGCAGTTCTTC	CATKGLAEGYDEQFF
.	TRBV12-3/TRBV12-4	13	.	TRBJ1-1	TGTGCCAGCAGTTTTAGTTTTCTCGGTGAAGCTTTCTTT	CASSFSFLGEAFF
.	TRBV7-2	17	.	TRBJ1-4	TGTGCCAGCAGCTTAGAAGCCAGTACAGGGAGTTTTGAAAAACTGTTTTTT	CASSLEASTGSFEKLFF
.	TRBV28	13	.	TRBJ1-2	TGTGCCAGCAGTCAGGGGATGCCCCCGGGCTACACCTTC	CASSQGMPPGYTF
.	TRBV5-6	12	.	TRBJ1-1	TGTGCCAGCAGCTTTACAGGAACTGAAGCTTTCTTT	CASSFTGTEAFF
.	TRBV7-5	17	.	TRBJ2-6	TGTGCCAGAAGAAGTCGGCGGGGGGGCTCTGGGGCCAACGTCCTGACTTTC	CARRSRRGGSGANVLTF
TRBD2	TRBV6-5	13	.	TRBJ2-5	TGTGCCAGCAACATCGAGGGAGGGGAGACCCAGTACTTC	CASNIEGGETQYF
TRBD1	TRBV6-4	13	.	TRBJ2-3	TGTGCCAGCAGGCATACAGGGGCGGATACGCAGTATTTT	CASRHTGADTQYF
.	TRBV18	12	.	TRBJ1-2	TGTGCCAGCTCGGACAGCCGGTGGGGCTACACCTTC	CASSDSRWGYTF
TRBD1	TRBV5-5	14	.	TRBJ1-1	TGTGCCAGCAGCTCGGGACAGGCTAACACTGAAGCTTTCTTT	CASSSGQANTEAFF
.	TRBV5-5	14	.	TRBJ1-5	TGTGCCAGCAGCTTGGGGGAGTGGAATCAGCCCCAGCATTTT	CASSLGEWNQPQHF